This T cell receptor (beta chain) originates from a study of PD-1 blockade in mismatch repair-deficient tumors. General study results and limits: After pembrolizumab, tumor-resident clones rose rapidly, then generally contracted before radiologic responses.

In regard to this clone: Its antigen remains unknown.

Sequenced by immunoSEQ multiplex PCR; TCRdb stores in-frame clones only, minus some. The sample holds about 120,000 clones; about 74% are singletons and the top ten take 4% to 6%. TCR sequencing covered a few patients who responded to pembrolizumab. Per the germline V gene, CDR1 is SGHNT and CDR2 is YENEEA. V shed 4 bases and J shed 7 bases, with 17 bases lying between them. CDR3 length equals 14 residues. V and J are TRBV11-3 and TRBJ2-7, with D tentatively TRBD1 or TRBD2 (5 bases each). The starting material was peripheral blood, obtained approximately 60 weeks after starting pembrolizumab. This TCR came from an adult with mismatch repair-deficient cancer. CDR3 sequence reads: CASSSGPAGGEQYF. Here the CDR3 DNA reads TGTGCCAGCAGCTCGGGACCGGCTGGGGGTGAGCAGTACTTC.